Listed below are T cell receptor beta chains from one sample, sequenced in a study of blood T cell repertoires in COVID-19. Only in-frame clones appear in the TCRdb table, and some are missing; sequencing was by immunoSEQ multiplex PCR. The sample consists of 20,000 or so clones, around 80% of them appearing once. The specimen was peripheral blood. These receptors were collected from a man aged 35-49 years with active or convalescent COVID-19. The conserved cysteine and the conserved F or W are not part of the CDR3 here.

V | CDR3
TRBV15 | ATSRELAGGEETQY
TRBV11-3 | ASSHNQPQH
TRBV12-3/TRBV12-4 | ASSFGGALGYT
TRBV5-1 | ASKQEYEQY
TRBV27 | ASSPRGPQETQY
TRBV7-6 | ASSLEQGFNQPQH
TRBV5-4 | ASSLGNNYEQY
TRBV3-1/TRBV3-2 | ASSQEASGAYTGELF
TRBV6-5 | ASSLGTGSYEQY
TRBV7-9 | ASSRMTGGPPETQY
TRBV5-1 | ASSLGGGQGTHNEQF
TRBV27 | ASSPRGTFTTQY
TRBV27 | ASSLLVPIYNSPLH
TRBV9 | ASSVGQYTGELF
TRBV5-1 | ASSKTGTSGGNEQF
TRBV10-3 | AIKGSGDGGTEAF
TRBV5-1 | ASTPSGGNQETQY
TRBV7-2 | ASSLAGGNTGELF
TRBV5-5 | ASSPVGTAPGETQY
TRBV19 | ASSITGTMASEYT
TRBV19 | ASSDSNYGYT
TRBV6-5 | ASRETGFQETQY
TRBV6-2/TRBV6-3 | ASSYIAGGTYEQY
TRBV9 | ASTRDSNYGYT
TRBV6-5 | ASRATGVGYEQY
TRBV9 | ASSAGQGANSPLH
TRBV5-4 | ASSLDNTDTQY
TRBV7-9 | ASSPRPGTGVRTEAF
TRBV19 | ASSPLGRDRAGTDTQY
TRBV18 | ASSQVGGTVNSPLH
TRBV14 | ASSPGTVSGNTIY
TRBV5-6 | ASSIARVAF
TRBV12-5 | ASGPALAGGYEQY
TRBV27 | ASSLWAGDNQPQH
TRBV3-1/TRBV3-2 | ASSIGGANTEAF
TRBV5-6 | ASSREMRVANYGYT
TRBV3-1/TRBV3-2 | ASSAQSVYEQY
TRBV4-1 | ASSQGQGDYNEQF
TRBV9 | ASSRTSSEAF
TRBV18 | ASSPPTTRSTGELF
TRBV28 | ASQEGGGSSYNEQF
TRBV6-2/TRBV6-3 | ASSYSPGGGIYNEQF
TRBV4-2 | ASSPITGTGGEQY
TRBV5-1 | ASSSRTGGKNTEAF
TRBV4-1 | ASSQVHSNTDTQY
TRBV3-1/TRBV3-2 | ASSQDRTGYDTQY
TRBV6-1 | ASSDRGMSTEAF
TRBV6-6 | ASSYSGTLSSPLH
TRBV5-1 | ASSASGGAYEQY
TRBV21-1 | ASSPGPTGRSYEQY
TRBV2 | ASSLRNTGELF
TRBV10-3 | AMSRGREETQY
TRBV18 | ASSPNRQGGQPQH
TRBV9 | ASSVQGVASYNEQF
TRBV6-6 | AIPGRVGNTGELF
TRBV2 | ASTGSSFTPQTQY
TRBV24-1 | ATRGGQLNTGELF
TRBV9 | ASSVGTVLHEQY
TRBV9 | ASSSGDGYGYT
TRBV4-1 | ASSQVETVQETQY